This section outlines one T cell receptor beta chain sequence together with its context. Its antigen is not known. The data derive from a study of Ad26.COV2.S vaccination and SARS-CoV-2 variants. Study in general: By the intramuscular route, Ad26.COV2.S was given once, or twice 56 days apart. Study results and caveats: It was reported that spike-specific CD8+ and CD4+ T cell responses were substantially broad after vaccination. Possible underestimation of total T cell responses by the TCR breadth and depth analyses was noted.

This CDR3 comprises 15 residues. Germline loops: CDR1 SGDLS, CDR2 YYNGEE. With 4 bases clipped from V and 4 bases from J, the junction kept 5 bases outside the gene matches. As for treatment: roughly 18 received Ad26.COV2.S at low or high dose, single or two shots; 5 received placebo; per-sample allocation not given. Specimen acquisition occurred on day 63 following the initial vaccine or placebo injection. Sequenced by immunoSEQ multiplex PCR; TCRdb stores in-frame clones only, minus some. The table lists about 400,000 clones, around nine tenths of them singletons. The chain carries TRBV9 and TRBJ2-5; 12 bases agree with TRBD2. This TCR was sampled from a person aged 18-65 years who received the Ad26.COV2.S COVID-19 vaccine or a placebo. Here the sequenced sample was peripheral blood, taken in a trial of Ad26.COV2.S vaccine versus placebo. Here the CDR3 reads CASSPLGLAGETQYF. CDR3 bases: TGTGCCAGCAGCCCCTTGGGACTAGCGGGAGAGACCCAGTACTTC.